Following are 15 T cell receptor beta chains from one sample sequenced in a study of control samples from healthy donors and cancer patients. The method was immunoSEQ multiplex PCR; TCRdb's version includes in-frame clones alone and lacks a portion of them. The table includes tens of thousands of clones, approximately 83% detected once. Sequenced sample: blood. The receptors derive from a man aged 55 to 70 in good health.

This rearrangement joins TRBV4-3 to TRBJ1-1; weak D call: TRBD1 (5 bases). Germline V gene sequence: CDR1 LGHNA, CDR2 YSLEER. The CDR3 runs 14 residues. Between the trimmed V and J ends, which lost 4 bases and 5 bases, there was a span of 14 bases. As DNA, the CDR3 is TGCGCCAGCAGCCGCCGGCGGGGGAGAACTGAAGCTTTCTTT. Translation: CASSRRRGRTEAFF.

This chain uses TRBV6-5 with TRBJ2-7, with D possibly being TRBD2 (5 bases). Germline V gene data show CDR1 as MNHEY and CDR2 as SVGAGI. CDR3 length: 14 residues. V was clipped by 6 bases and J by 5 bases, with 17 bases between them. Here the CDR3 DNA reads TGTGCCAGCAGAGGTAGCGCTGGCGGGCACGAGCAGTACTTC. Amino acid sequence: CASRGSAGGHEQYF.

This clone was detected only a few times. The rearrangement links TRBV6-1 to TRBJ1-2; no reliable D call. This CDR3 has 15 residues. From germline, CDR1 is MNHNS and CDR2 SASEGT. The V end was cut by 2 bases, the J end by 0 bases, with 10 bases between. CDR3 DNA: TGTGCCAGCAGTGAATACCGCGTAGCTAACTATGGCTACACCTTC. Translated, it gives CASSEYRVANYGYTF.

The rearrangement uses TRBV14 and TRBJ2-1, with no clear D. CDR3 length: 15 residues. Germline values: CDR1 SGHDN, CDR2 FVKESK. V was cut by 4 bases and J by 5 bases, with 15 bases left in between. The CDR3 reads CASSLDQTLNNEQFF. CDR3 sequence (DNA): TGTGCCAGCAGCCTGGACCAGACTTTAAACAATGAGCAGTTCTTC. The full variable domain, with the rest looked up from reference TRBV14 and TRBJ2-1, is EAGVTQFPSHSVIEKGQTVTLRCDPISGHDNLYWYRRVMGKEIKFLLHFVKESKQDESGMPNNRFLAERTGGTYSTLKVQPAELEDSGVYFCASSLDQTLNNEQFFGPGTRLTVL.

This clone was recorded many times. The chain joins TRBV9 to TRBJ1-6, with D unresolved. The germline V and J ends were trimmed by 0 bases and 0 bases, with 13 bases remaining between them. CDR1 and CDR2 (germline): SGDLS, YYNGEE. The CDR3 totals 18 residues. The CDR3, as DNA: TGTGCCAGCAGCGTAGCGCCTATAGGGAACTCCTATAATTCACCCCTCCACTTT. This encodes CASSVAPIGNSYNSPLHF.

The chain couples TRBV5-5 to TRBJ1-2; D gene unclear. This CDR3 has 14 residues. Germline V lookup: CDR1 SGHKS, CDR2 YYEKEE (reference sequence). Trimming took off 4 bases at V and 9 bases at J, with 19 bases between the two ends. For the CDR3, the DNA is TGTGCCAGCAGCCTCATAGTCCGTGGAGTTAGCTACACCTTC. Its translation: CASSLIVRGVSYTF.

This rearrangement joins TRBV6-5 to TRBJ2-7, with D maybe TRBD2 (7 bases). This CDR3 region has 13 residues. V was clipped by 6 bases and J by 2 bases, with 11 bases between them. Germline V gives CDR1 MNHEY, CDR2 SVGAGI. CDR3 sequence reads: CASRRGGPYEQYF. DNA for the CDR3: TGTGCCAGCAGGAGGGGGGGTCCCTACGAGCAGTACTTC.

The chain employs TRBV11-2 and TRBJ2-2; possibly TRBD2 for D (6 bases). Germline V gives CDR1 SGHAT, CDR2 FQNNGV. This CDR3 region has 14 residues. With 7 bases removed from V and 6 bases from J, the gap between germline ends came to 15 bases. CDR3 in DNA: TGTGCCAGCACGTGGGCGGGATCGTCCGGGGAGCTGTTTTTT. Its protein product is CASTWAGSSGELFF.

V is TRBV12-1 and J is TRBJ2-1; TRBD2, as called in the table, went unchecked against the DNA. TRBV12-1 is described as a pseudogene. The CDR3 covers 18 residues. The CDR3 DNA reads TGTGCCAGCAGCCGGCGGGAGCGGGAGGCCGGAACCTACAATGAGCAGTTCTTC. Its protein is CASSRREREAGTYNEQFF.

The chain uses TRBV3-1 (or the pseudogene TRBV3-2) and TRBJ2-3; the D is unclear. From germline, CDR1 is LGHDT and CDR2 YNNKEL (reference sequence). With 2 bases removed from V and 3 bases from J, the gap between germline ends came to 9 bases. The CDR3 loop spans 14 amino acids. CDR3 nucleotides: TGTGCCAGCAGCCAAATCGTGGGGACAGATACGCAGTATTTT. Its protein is CASSQIVGTDTQYF.

The CDR3 here is CASSYRLANTEAFF. Written as DNA, the CDR3 is TGTGCCAGCAGTTATCGATTGGCTAACACTGAAGCTTTCTTT. The chain recombines TRBV27 with TRBJ1-1; D is unresolved. V dropped 4 bases and J dropped 2 bases, with 11 bases sitting between them. Germline V gene sequence: CDR1 MNHEY, CDR2 SMNVEV (reference sequence). The CDR3 length is 14 residues.

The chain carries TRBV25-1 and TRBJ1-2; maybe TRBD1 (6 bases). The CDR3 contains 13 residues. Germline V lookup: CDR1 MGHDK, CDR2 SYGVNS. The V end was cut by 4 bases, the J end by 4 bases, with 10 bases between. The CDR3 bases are TGTGCCAGCAGTGTTCAGACAGGCTATGGCTACACCTTC. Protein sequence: CASSVQTGYGYTF.

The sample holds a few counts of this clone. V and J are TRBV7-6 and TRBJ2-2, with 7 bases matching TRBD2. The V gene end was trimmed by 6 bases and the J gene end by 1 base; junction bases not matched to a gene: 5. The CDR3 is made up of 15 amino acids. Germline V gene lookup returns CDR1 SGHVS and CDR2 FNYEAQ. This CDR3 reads CASRKGLMNTGELFF. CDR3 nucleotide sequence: TGTGCCAGCAGGAAGGGACTAATGAACACCGGGGAGCTGTTTTTT.

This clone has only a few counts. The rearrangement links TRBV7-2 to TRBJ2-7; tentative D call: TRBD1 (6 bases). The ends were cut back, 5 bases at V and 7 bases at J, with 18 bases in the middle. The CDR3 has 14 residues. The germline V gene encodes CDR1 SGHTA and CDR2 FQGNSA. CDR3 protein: CASSLGQRAGEQYF. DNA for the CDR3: TGTGCCAGCAGCCTAGGACAGAGGGCAGGGGAGCAGTACTTC.

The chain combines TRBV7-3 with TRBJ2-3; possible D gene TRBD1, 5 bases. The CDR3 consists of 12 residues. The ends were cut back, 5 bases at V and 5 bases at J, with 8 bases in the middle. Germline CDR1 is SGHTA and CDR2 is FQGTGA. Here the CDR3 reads CASSRTGDTQYF. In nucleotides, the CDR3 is TGTGCCAGCAGCCGCACAGGAGATACGCAGTATTTT.